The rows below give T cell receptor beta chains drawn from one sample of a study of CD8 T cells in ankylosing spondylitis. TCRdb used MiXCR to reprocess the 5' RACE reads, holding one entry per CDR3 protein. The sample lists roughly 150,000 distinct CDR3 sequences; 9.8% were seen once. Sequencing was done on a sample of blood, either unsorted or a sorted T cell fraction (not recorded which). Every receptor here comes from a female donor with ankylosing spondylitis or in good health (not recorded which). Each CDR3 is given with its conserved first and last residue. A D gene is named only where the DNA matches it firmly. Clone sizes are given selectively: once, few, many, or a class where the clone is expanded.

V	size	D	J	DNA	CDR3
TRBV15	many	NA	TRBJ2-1	TGTGCCACCAGCAGAGCGACTTTAGGGCAGTTCTTC	CATSRATLGQFF
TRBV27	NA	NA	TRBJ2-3	TGTGCCAGCGTGGGCACAGATACGCAGTATTTT	CASVGTDTQYF
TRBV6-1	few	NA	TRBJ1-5	TGTGCCAGCAGTGAAAGAATATACAACAATCAGCCCCAGCATTTT	CASSERIYNNQPQHF
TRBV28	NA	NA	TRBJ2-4	TGTGCCAGCAGTTATGGGACCGGGTCCAAGAACATTCAGTACTTC	CASSYGTGSKNIQYF
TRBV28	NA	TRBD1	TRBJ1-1	TGTGCCAGCAGTCCGGACAGGAGTAACGCTGAAGCTTTCTTT	CASSPDRSNAEAFF
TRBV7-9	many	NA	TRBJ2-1	TGTGCCAGCAGCCCCATAGGGGGGATGGCATACAATGAGCAGTTCTTC	CASSPIGGMAYNEQFF
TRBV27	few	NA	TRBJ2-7	TGTGCCAGCAGCTGGGTGGGGAATAACGAGCAGTACTTC	CASSWVGNNEQYF
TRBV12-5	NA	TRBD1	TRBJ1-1	TGTGCTAGTGGCCCAAATCAGGGGGCAGTCACTGAAGCTTTCTTT	CASGPNQGAVTEAFF
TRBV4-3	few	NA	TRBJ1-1	TGCGCCAGCAGCCAAGACAACATGATTACGCAGGTGAACACTGAAGCTTTCTTT	CASSQDNMITQVNTEAFF
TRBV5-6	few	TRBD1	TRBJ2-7	TGTGCCAGCAGCAGGGACAGTCCCCGCTACGAGCAGTACTTC	CASSRDSPRYEQYF
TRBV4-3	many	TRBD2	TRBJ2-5	TGCGCCAGCAGCCTCGGACTAGCTAGTCAAGAGACCCAGTACTTC	CASSLGLASQETQYF
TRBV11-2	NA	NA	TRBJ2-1	TGTGCCAGCAGCTTAGAACCCCTCGCTGGGAATGAGCAGTTCTTC	CASSLEPLAGNEQFF
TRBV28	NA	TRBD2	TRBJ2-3	TGTGCCAGCAACGATCCCTCCGGGGGGGCAGATACGCAGTATTTT	CASNDPSGGADTQYF
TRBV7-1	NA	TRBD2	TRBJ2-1	TGTGCCAGCAGCCCCGGGGGGGAGGGCCGGAGGGACAATGAGCAGTTCTTC	CASSPGGEGRRDNEQFF
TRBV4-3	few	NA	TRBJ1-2	TGCGCCAGCAGCCAAGATTTCCGAGATTATGGCTACACCTTC	CASSQDFRDYGYTF
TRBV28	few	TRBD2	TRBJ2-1	TGTGCCAGCAGTTTAAGGGGACTAGCGGGAGCTAATGAGCAGTTCTTC	CASSLRGLAGANEQFF
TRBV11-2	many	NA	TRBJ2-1	TGTGCCAGCAGCTCGGGGGTGTTGAAGGAGCAGTTCTTC	CASSSGVLKEQFF
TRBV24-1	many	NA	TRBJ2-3	TGTGCCACCAGTGATTTTAACACAGATACGCAGTATTTT	CATSDFNTDTQYF
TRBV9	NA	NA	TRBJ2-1	TGTGCCAGCAGCCCCAGTGGTGGCTCCTACAATGAGCAGTTCTTC	CASSPSGGSYNEQFF
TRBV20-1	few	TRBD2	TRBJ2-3	TGCAGTGCTAGAGATCATGAGACTAGCCGATCAGTTGGAACAGATACGCAGTATTTT	CSARDHETSRSVGTDTQYF
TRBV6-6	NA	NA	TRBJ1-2	TGTGCCAGCAGTTACGAGCGGAGGTATGGCTACACCTTC	CASSYERRYGYTF
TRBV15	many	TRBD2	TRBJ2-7	TGTGCCACCAGCAGAGACGAGCGGGAGGGAGGTTACGAGCAGTACTTC	CATSRDEREGGYEQYF
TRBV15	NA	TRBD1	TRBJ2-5	TGTGCCACCCGGGACAGGGGGCGTGAGACCCAGTACTTC	CATRDRGRETQYF
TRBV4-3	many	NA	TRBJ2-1	TGCGCCAGCAGCCCAGGCGTGCCGGAAAATGAGCAGTTCTTC	CASSPGVPENEQFF
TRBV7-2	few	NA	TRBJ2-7	TGTGCCAGCAGCTCCACGGCCCCCTCCTACGAGCAGTACTTC	CASSSTAPSYEQYF
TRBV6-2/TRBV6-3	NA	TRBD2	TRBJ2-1	TGTGCCAGCAGTTTAAACCCGGGACTACTTGACAATGAGCAGTTCTTC	CASSLNPGLLDNEQFF
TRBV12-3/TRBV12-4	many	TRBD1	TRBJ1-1	TGTGCCAGCGTAGTACTCAGGGGGCTGCGGACTGAAGCTTTCTTT	CASVVLRGLRTEAFF
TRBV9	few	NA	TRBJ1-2	TGTGCCAGCAGCGGGCGGGGCGGAGTGGGCTACACCTTC	CASSGRGGVGYTF
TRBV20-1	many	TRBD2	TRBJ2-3	TGCAGTGCTAGAGACCCTAGCGGATTCACAGATACGCAGTATTTT	CSARDPSGFTDTQYF
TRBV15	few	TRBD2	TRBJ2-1	TGTGCCACCGCCAGCGGGAACGGCAATGAGCAGTTCTTC	CATASGNGNEQFF
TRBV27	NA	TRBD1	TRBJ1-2	TGTGCCAGCAGTCTTCTCTCCAACAGGGGGGATGGCTACACCTTC	CASSLLSNRGDGYTF
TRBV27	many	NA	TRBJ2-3	TGTGCCAGCAGTTTATCGGGCTACATTTATAAGGATACGCAGTATTTT	CASSLSGYIYKDTQYF
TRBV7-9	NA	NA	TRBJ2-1	TGTGCCAGCAGCGCGGGACAAGCGAGCAATGAGCAGTTCTTC	CASSAGQASNEQFF
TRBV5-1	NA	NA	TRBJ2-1	TGCGCCAGCAGCTTGGCGGGGGTACTGCCCACCTACAATGAGCAGTTCTTC	CASSLAGVLPTYNEQFF
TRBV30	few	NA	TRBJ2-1	TGTGCCTGGAGTTTCGAATACAATGAGCAGTTCTTC	CAWSFEYNEQFF
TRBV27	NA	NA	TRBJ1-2	TGTGCCAGCAGTTTCGGGGAGGCTTATGGCTACACCTTC	CASSFGEAYGYTF
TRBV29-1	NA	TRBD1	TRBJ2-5	TGCAGCGTCGTCGGGACAGGGGATTGGGGAGAGACCCAGTACTTC	CSVVGTGDWGETQYF
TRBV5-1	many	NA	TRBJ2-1	TGCGCCAGCAGCTCCGTCCTGGGTGATGAGCAGTTCTTC	CASSSVLGDEQFF
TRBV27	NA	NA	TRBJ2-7	TGTGCCAGCAGTTTCCAGGGGGGCTGGGAGCAGTACTTC	CASSFQGGWEQYF
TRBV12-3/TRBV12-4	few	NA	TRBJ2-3	TGTGCCAGCAGTCCGGAAAGGGACGCAGATACGCAGTATTTT	CASSPERDADTQYF
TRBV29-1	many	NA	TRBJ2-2	TGCAGCGTTGATTGGGGGGCGGGCACCGGGGAGCTGTTTTTT	CSVDWGAGTGELFF
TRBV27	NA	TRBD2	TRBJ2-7	TGTGCCAGCAGTTTATTAGCGGGACCAAGGTACGAGCAGTACTTC	CASSLLAGPRYEQYF
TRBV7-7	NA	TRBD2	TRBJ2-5	TGTGCCAGCAGCTACATAGCGGGAGGGTTCCAAGAGACCCAGTACTTC	CASSYIAGGFQETQYF
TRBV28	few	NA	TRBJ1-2	TGTGCCAGCAGTCTCCGGACAGTGGAGGCTAACTATGGCTACACCTTC	CASSLRTVEANYGYTF
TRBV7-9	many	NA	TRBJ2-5	TGTGCCAGCAGCAGAACCTCGGCGACCCAGTACTTC	CASSRTSATQYF
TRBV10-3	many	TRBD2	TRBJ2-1	TGTGCCATCAGTGAGGCGGCTAGCGGGAGGGACAATGAGCAGTTCTTC	CAISEAASGRDNEQFF
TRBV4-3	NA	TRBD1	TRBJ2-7	TGCGCCAGCAGCCCTTACAGGGGCTCCACCTACGAGCAGTACTTC	CASSPYRGSTYEQYF
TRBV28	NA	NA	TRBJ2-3	TGTGCCAGCACGACAATAGGGACAGATACGCAGTATTTT	CASTTIGTDTQYF